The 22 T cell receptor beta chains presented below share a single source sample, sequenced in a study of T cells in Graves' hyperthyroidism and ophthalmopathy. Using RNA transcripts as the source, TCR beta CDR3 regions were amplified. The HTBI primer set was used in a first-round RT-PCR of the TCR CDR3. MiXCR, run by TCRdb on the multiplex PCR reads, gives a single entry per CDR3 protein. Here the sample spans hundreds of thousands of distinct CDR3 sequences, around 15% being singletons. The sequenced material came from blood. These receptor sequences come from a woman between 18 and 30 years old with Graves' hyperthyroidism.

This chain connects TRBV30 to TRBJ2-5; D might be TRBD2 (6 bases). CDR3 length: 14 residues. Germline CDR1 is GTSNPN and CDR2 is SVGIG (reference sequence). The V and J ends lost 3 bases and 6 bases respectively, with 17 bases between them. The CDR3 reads CAWRRRGSGQTQYF. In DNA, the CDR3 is TGTGCCTGGAGGCGGAGGGGAAGTGGGCAGACCCAGTACTTC.

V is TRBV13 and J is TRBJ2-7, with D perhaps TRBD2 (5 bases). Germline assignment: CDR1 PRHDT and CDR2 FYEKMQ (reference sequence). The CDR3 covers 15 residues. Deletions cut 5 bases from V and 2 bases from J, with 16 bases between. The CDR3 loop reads CASSPRPDGTYEQYF. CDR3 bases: TGTGCCAGCAGCCCCCGGCCGGACGGGACCTACGAGCAGTACTTC. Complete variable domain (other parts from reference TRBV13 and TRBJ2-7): AAGVIQSPRHLIKEKRETATLKCYPIPRHDTVYWYQQGPGQDPQFLISFYEKMQSDKGSIPDRFSAQQFSDYHSELNMSSLELGDSALYFCASSPRPDGTYEQYFGPGTRLTVT.

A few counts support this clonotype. CDR3 sequence (DNA): TGCAGTGCTTCAGACAGGGGGCAGGCGACAGATACGCAGTATTTT. This translates into CSASDRGQATDTQYF. This chain links TRBV20-1 with TRBJ2-3, with 10 positions matching TRBD1. The J segment lost 3 bases and the V segment lost 5 bases, leaving 8 bases of the junction unmatched. Germline V gene data show CDR1 as DFQATT and CDR2 as SNEGSKA (reference sequence). The CDR3 runs 15 residues.

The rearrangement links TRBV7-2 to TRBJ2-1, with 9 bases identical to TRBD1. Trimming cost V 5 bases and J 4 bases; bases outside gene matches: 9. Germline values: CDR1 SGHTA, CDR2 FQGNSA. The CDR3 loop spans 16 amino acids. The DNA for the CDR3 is TGTGCCAGCAGCCCGCAACAGGGGGCCAAGTACAATGAGCAGTTCTTC. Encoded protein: CASSPQQGAKYNEQFF.

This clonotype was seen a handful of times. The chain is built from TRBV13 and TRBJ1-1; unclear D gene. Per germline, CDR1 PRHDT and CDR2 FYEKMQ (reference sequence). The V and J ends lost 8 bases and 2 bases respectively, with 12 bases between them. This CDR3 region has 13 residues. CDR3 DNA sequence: TGTGCCAGCCACCAGGAGGGAAACACTGAAGCTTTCTTT. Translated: CASHQEGNTEAFF.

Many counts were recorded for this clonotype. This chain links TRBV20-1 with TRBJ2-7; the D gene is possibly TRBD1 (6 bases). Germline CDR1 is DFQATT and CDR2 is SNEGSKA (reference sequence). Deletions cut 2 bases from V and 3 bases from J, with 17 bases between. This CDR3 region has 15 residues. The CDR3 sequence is CSARTGKQRLYEQYF. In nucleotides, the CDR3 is TGCAGTGCTAGAACAGGGAAACAAAGACTCTACGAGCAGTACTTC.

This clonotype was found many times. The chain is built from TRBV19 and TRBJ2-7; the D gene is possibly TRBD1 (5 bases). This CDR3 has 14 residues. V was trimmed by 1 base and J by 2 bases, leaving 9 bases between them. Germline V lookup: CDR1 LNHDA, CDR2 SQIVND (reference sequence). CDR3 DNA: TGTGCCAGTAGTATAGGGGGCCTGACCTACGAGCAGTACTTC. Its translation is CASSIGGLTYEQYF.

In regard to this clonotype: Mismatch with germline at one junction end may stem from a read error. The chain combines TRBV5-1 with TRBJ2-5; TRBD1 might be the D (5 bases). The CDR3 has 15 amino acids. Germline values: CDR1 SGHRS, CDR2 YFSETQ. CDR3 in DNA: TGCACCAGCAGCAAACATCGACAGACTCAAGAGACCCAGTACTTC. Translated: CTSSKHRQTQETQYF. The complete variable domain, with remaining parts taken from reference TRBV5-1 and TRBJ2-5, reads KAGVTQTPRYLIKTRGQQVTLSCSPISGHRSVSWYQQTPGQGLQFLFEYFSETQRNKGNFPGRFSGRQFSNSRSEMNVSTLELGDSALYLCTSSKHRQTQETQYFGPGTRLLVL.

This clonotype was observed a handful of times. The CDR3: CASSQERSQRECEQFF. CDR3 bases: TGTGCCAGCAGCCAAGAGAGGTCCCAGCGGGAGTGTGAGCAGTTCTTC. The chain carries TRBV4-2 and TRBJ2-1, with 8 bases fitting TRBD2. This CDR3 comprises 16 residues. J was trimmed by 9 bases and V by 0 bases; bases with no gene match: 10. Germline loops: CDR1 LGHNA, CDR2 YNFKEQ.

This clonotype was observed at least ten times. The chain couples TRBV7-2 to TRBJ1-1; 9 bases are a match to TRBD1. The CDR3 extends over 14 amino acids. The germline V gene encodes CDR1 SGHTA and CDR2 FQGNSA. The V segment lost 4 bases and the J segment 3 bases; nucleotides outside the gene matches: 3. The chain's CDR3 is CASSSGQGHTEAFF. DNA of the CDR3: TGTGCCAGCAGCTCAGGACAGGGGCACACTGAAGCTTTCTTT.

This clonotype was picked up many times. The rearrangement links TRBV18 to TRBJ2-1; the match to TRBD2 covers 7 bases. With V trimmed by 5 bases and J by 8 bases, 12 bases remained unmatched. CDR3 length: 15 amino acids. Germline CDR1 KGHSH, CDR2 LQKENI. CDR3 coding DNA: TGTGCCAGCTCAAAGAGGGGTCTAGCGGACTATGAGCAGTTCTTC. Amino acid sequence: CASSKRGLADYEQFF.

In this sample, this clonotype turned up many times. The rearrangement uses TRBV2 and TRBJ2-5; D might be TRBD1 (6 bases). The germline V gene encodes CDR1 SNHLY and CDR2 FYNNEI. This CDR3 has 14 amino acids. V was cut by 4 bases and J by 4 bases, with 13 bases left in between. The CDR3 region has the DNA TGTGCCAGCAGTGGAGGGGGTAGGATAGAGACCCAGTACTTC. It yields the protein CASSGGGRIETQYF.

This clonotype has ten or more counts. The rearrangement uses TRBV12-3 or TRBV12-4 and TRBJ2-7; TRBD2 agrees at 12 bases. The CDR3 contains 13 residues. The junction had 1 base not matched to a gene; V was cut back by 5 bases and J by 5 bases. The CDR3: CASSGLAGNEQYF. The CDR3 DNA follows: TGTGCCAGCAGTGGACTAGCGGGAAACGAGCAGTACTTC.

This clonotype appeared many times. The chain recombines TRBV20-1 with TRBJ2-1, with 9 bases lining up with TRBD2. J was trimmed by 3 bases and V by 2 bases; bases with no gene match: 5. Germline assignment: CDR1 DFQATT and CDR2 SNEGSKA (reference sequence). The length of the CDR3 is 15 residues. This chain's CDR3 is CSARSREGGYNEQFF. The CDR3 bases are TGCAGTGCTAGATCGCGGGAGGGGGGCTACAATGAGCAGTTCTTC.

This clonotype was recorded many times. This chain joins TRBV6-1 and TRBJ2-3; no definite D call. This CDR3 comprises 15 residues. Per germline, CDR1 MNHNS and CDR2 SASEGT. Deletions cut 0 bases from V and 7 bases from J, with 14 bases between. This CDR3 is CASSEAGRLANTQYF. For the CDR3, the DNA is TGTGCCAGCAGTGAAGCCGGCCGGCTGGCGAATACGCAGTATTTT.

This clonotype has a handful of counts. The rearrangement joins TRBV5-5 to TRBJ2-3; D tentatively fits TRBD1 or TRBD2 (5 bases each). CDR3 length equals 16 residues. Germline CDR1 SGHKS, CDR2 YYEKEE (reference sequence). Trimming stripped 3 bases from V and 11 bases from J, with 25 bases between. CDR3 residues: CASSSLIGARASVQYF. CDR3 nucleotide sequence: TGTGCCAGCAGCTCCCTTATCGGGGCTAGGGCCTCGGTGCAGTATTTT.

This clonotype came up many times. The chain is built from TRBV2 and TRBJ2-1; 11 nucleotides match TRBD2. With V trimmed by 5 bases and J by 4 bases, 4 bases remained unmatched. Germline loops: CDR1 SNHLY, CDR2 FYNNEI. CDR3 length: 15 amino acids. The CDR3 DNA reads TGTGCCAGCAGTCCACTAGCGGGAGTGTACAATGAGCAGTTCTTC. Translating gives CASSPLAGVYNEQFF.

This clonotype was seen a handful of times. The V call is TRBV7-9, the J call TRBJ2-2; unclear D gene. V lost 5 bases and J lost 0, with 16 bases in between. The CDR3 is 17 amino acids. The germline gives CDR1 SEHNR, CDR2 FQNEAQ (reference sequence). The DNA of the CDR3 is TGTGCCAGCAGCCCTCCGTTCACAGTCGCGAACACCGGGGAGCTGTTTTTT. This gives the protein CASSPPFTVANTGELFF.

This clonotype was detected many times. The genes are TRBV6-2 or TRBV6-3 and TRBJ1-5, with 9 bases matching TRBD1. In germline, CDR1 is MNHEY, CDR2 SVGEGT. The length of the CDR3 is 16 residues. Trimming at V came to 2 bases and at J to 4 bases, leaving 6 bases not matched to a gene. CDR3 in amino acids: CASSYLGQGVNQPQHF. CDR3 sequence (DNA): TGTGCCAGCAGTTACCTGGGACAGGGTGTTAATCAGCCCCAGCATTTT.

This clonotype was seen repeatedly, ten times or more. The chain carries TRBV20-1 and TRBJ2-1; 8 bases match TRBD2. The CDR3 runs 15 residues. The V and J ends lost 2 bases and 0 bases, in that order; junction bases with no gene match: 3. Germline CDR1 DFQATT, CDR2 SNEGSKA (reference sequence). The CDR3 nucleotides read TGCAGTGCTAGAACCACTAGCGGCTCCTACAATGAGCAGTTCTTC. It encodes CSARTTSGSYNEQFF.

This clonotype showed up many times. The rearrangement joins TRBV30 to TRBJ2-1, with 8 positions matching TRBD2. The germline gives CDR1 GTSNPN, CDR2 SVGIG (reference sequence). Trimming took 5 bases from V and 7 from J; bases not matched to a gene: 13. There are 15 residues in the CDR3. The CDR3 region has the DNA TGTGCCTGGGGGAATCAAGCGGGAGTCTTGAATGAGCAGTTCTTC. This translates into CAWGNQAGVLNEQFF.

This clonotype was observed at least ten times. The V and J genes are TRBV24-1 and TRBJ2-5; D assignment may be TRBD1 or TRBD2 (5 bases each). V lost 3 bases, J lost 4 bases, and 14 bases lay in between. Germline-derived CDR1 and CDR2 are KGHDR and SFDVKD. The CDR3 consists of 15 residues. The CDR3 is CATSDPRGPGETQYF. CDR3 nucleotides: TGTGCCACCAGTGATCCTCGGGGACCCGGAGAGACCCAGTACTTC.